Listed here are 21 T cell receptor beta chains from one sample, sequenced in a study of blood T cell repertoires in COVID-19. Produced via immunoSEQ multiplex PCR; TCRdb's table is partial and in-frame only. The table lists roughly 38,000 clones, roughly 86% of them singletons. Sequenced sample: peripheral blood. Every receptor here comes from a man between 65 and 85 years old with acute or convalescent COVID-19.

The chain uses TRBV9 and TRBJ2-1, with 8 positions matching TRBD2. J lost 1 base, V lost 3 bases, and 6 bases had no gene match. The CDR3 spans 16 residues. The germline gives CDR1 SGDLS, CDR2 YYNGEE. The CDR3 sequence is CASSASGSGSYNEQFF. The CDR3, as DNA: TGTGCCAGCAGCGCCAGCGGGAGCGGATCCTACAATGAGCAGTTCTTC.

The rearrangement uses TRBV7-9 and TRBJ1-3, with a possible D match to TRBD1 (6 bases). The CDR3 is 16 residues long. Trimming stripped 4 bases from V and 6 bases from J, with 19 bases between. Germline values: CDR1 SEHNR, CDR2 FQNEAQ (reference sequence). CDR3 DNA: TGTGCCAGCAGCTCCAACGTCGGGGGGGGCGTAAACACCATATATTTT. Protein sequence: CASSSNVGGGVNTIYF.

V gene TRBV14 combines with J gene TRBJ2-7; 10 nucleotides align to TRBD2. V shed 6 bases, J shed 1 base, and the junction held 6 bases outside the gene matches. Germline loops: CDR1 SGHDN, CDR2 FVKESK. CDR3 size: 15 residues. The chain's CDR3 is CASSPWTSGSYEQYF. In DNA, the CDR3 is TGTGCCAGCAGTCCTTGGACTAGCGGTTCCTACGAGCAGTACTTC.

V and J are TRBV11-2 and TRBJ2-1; TRBD2 agrees at 7 bases. This CDR3 is built from 13 residues. The trim removed 5 bases at V and 8 bases at J, leaving 6 bases unmatched. Germline lookup yields CDR1 SGHAT and CDR2 FQNNGV. CDR3 sequence reads: CASSPAGRDEQFF. CDR3 coding DNA: TGTGCCAGCAGCCCGGCGGGGAGGGATGAGCAGTTCTTC. The variable domain in full, completed from reference TRBV11-2 and TRBJ2-1, reads EAGVAQSPRYKIIEKRQSVAFWCNPISGHATLYWYQQILGQGPKLLIQFQNNGVVDDSQLPKDRFSAERLKGVDSTLKIQPAKLEDSAVYLCASSPAGRDEQFFGPGTRLTVL.

This clone was seen just once. The rearrangement joins TRBV4-1 to TRBJ1-4, with TRBD1 matching 9 bases. J was trimmed by 6 bases and V by 7 bases; bases with no gene match: 12. The length of the CDR3 is 16 residues. Per germline, CDR1 MGHRA and CDR2 YSYEKL. CDR3 nucleotides: TGCGCCAGCAAACTATCACCGGGGGACAGGGATGAAAAACTGTTTTTT. Translation gives CASKLSPGDRDEKLFF.

The J gene is TRBJ1-1, the V gene TRBV5-1, with D tentatively TRBD1 (5 bases). Trimming took 0 bases from V and 4 from J, leaving 13 bases between them. Germline V lookup: CDR1 SGHRS, CDR2 YFSETQ. The CDR3 totals 15 residues. The CDR3: CASSLAIGDSTEAFF. As DNA, the CDR3 is TGCGCCAGCAGCTTGGCCATTGGGGACTCCACTGAAGCTTTCTTT. Full variable domain (remainder filled in from reference TRBV5-1 and TRBJ1-1): KAGVTQTPRYLIKTRGQQVTLSCSPISGHRSVSWYQQTPGQGLQFLFEYFSETQRNKGNFPGRFSGRQFSNSRSEMNVSTLELGDSALYLCASSLAIGDSTEAFFGQGTRLTVV.

In this sample, this clone turned up many times. The V and J genes are TRBV28 and TRBJ1-5; TRBD1 matches at 8 bases. The CDR3 is made up of 14 amino acids. V shed 6 bases, J shed 3 bases, and the junction held 4 bases outside the gene matches. Looked up from germline, CDR1 is MDHEN and CDR2 is SYDVKM. The CDR3 spells CASRQTGANQPQHF. CDR3 nucleotide sequence: TGTGCCAGCAGGCAGACAGGGGCCAATCAGCCCCAGCATTTT. Full variable domain (rest looked up from reference TRBV28 and TRBJ1-5): DVKVTQSSRYLVKRTGEKVFLECVQDMDHENMFWYRQDPGLGLRLIYFSYDVKMKEKGDIPEGYSVSREKKERFSLILESASTNQTSMYLCASRQTGANQPQHFGDGTRLSIL.

V gene TRBV7-6 combines with J gene TRBJ2-3; 10 bases are shared with TRBD1. CDR3 length: 16 residues. CDR1 is SGHVS, CDR2 FNYEAQ, per germline. J lost 3 bases, V lost 2 bases, and 5 bases had no gene match. CDR3 sequence (DNA): TGTGCCAGCAGCTTATACGGACAGGGGGGTACAGATACGCAGTATTTT. It yields the protein CASSLYGQGGTDTQYF.

The J gene is TRBJ1-4, the V gene TRBV6-2 or TRBV6-3, with TRBD1 identical over 10 bases. This CDR3 is built from 15 residues. The trim removed 4 bases at V and 8 bases at J, leaving 7 bases unmatched. Looked up from germline, CDR1 is MNHEY and CDR2 is SVGEGT. As DNA, the CDR3 is TGTGCCAGCAGTTCCGACAGGGGGCGAGGGGAAAAACTGTTTTTT. Its protein is CASSSDRGRGEKLFF.

The chain uses TRBV5-8 and TRBJ2-3; D is ambiguous. The CDR3 length is 12 residues. The V end lost 1 base, the J end lost 6 bases, and 6 bases lay between the germline ends. Germline values: CDR1 SGHTS, CDR2 YDEGEE. The CDR3 here is CASSLMRDTQYF. Here the CDR3 DNA reads TGTGCCAGCAGCTTGATGCGGGATACGCAGTATTTT.

The chain carries TRBV5-4 and TRBJ2-5; 9 positions match TRBD2. Germline V gene lookup returns CDR1 SGHNT and CDR2 YYREEE (reference sequence). The V gene end was trimmed by 0 bases and the J gene end by 4 bases; junction bases not matched to a gene: 1. This CDR3 region has 14 residues. Here the CDR3 reads CASSLGGGGETQYF. The CDR3 DNA is TGTGCCAGCAGCTTGGGCGGGGGGGGAGAGACCCAGTACTTC.

The chain recombines TRBV6-6 with TRBJ1-2; TRBD1 matches 10 bases. The germline V gene encodes CDR1 MNHNY and CDR2 SVGAGI (reference sequence). Germline trimming cut 5 bases from V and 6 bases from J; bases unmatched to any gene: 3. CDR3 length: 13 residues. CDR3 bases: TGTGCCAGCAGTGGGACAGGGGAACATGGCTACACCTTC. It codes for CASSGTGEHGYTF.

The rearrangement uses TRBV9 and TRBJ2-2, with 7 bases lining up with TRBD1. Per germline, CDR1 SGDLS and CDR2 YYNGEE. There are 16 residues in the CDR3. The J segment lost 2 bases and the V segment lost 3 bases, leaving 7 bases of the junction unmatched. DNA of the CDR3: TGTGCCAGCAGCGCCACAGGGGACCCAAACACCGGGGAGCTGTTTTTT. Translated: CASSATGDPNTGELFF.

The chain has TRBV4-3 and TRBJ2-3; perhaps TRBD2 as D (5 bases). This CDR3 comprises 16 residues. The germline V gene encodes CDR1 LGHNA and CDR2 YSLEER. Trimming took 0 bases from V and 0 from J, leaving 10 bases between them. Here the CDR3 DNA reads TGCGCCAGCAGCCAAGATGGGCAGCGGAGCACAGATACGCAGTATTTT. It is translated as CASSQDGQRSTDTQYF.

V is TRBV5-6 and J is TRBJ1-2; possibly TRBD1 for D (5 bases). V was cut by 1 base and J by 5 bases, with 9 bases left in between. Germline assignment: CDR1 SGHDT and CDR2 YYEEEE. The CDR3 sequence is 13 residues long. CDR3 DNA sequence: TGTGCCAGCAGCTTGTCTTCAGGGTATGGCTACACCTTC. Protein product: CASSLSSGYGYTF.

Points on this clone: An end of the junction does not agree with germline; a read error may underlie this. The V and J genes are TRBV30 and TRBJ2-5, with a weak D call TRBD2 (7 bases). This CDR3 has 14 amino acids. CDR1 GTSNPN and CDR2 SVGIG come from the germline V gene (reference sequence). The CDR3 nucleotides are TGTGCCGGGAGGGGGAATGGACTTTCAGAGACCCAGTACTTC. This codes for CAGRGNGLSETQYF.

The chain uses TRBV5-1 and TRBJ2-3; 9 bases line up with TRBD2. With 0 bases clipped from V and 5 bases from J, the junction kept 1 base outside the gene matches. This CDR3 is 14 amino acids long. Germline V gene lookup returns CDR1 SGHRS and CDR2 YFSETQ. CDR3 protein: CASSLVAGVDTQYF. The CDR3 region has the DNA TGCGCCAGCAGCTTGGTAGCGGGAGTAGATACGCAGTATTTT. The entire variable domain, with the rest obtained from reference TRBV5-1 and TRBJ2-3, is as follows: KAGVTQTPRYLIKTRGQQVTLSCSPISGHRSVSWYQQTPGQGLQFLFEYFSETQRNKGNFPGRFSGRQFSNSRSEMNVSTLELGDSALYLCASSLVAGVDTQYFGPGTRLTVL.

This chain links TRBV9 with TRBJ2-1, with D perhaps matching TRBD2 (5 bases). The CDR3 is 15 residues long. V was pared by 3 bases and J by 2 bases, with 12 bases between. Germline lookup yields CDR1 SGDLS and CDR2 YYNGEE. CDR3 residues: CASSESGSPYNEQFF. In DNA form, the CDR3 reads TGTGCCAGCAGCGAGAGCGGATCCCCCTACAATGAGCAGTTCTTC.

The CDR3 sequence is CASSLSSNQPQHF. In DNA form, the CDR3 reads TGCGCCAGCAGCTTATCGAGCAATCAGCCCCAGCATTTT. The rearrangement uses TRBV5-1 and TRBJ1-5; D gene uncertain. CDR3 length: 13 residues. Trimming stripped 2 bases from V and 1 base from J, with 4 bases between. The germline V gene encodes CDR1 SGHRS and CDR2 YFSETQ.

V is TRBV19 and J is TRBJ2-3, with D possibly matching TRBD1 (6 bases). The CDR3 has 13 amino acids. The V gene lost 5 bases and the J gene lost 5 bases, with 11 bases spanning the gap. Germline values: CDR1 LNHDA, CDR2 SQIVND (reference sequence). The CDR3 is CASSGTLGDTQYF. CDR3 DNA: TGTGCCAGTAGTGGGACATTGGGAGATACGCAGTATTTT.

The CDR3 is CASSLVGPGDLYSGNTIYF. CDR3 DNA: TGCGCCAGCAGCTTGGTGGGACCGGGGGACCTCTACTCTGGAAACACCATATATTTT. The V call is TRBV5-1, the J call TRBJ1-3, with D possibly being TRBD1 (5 bases). The CDR3 covers 19 residues. V was clipped by 0 bases and J by 0 bases, with 19 bases between them. The germline CDR1 and CDR2 sequences are SGHRS and YFSETQ.